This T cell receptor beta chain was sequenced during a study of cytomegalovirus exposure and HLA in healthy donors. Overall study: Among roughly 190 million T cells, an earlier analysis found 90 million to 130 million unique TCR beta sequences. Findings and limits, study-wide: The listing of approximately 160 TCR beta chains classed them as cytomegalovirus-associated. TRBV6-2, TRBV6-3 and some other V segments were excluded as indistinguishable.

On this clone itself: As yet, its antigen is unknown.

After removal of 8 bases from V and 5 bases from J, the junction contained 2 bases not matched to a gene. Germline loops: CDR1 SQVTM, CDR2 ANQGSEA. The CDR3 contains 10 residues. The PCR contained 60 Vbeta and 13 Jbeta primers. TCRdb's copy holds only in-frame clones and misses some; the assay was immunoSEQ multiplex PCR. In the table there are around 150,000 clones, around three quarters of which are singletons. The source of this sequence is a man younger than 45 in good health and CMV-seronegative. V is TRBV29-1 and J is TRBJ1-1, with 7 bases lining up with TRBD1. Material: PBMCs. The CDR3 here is CSPDRTEAFF. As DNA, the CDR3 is TGCAGCCCGGACAGGACTGAAGCTTTCTTT.